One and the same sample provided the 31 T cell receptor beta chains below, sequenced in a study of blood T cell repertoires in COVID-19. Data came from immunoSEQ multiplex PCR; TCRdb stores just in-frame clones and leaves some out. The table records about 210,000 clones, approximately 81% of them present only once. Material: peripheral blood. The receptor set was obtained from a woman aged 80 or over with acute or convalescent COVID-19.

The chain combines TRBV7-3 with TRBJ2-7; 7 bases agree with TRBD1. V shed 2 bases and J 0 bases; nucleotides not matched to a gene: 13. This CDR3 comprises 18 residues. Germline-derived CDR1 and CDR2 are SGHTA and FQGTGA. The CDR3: CASSLGYGSDRVSYEQYF. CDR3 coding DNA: TGTGCCAGCAGCTTAGGCTACGGGTCCGACAGGGTCTCCTACGAGCAGTACTTC.

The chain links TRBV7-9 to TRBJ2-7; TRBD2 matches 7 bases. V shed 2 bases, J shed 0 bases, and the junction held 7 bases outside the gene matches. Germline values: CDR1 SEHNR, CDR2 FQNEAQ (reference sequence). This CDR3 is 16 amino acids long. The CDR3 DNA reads TGTGCCAGCAGCTTATCCGCGGGAGTTCACTCCTACGAGCAGTACTTC. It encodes CASSLSAGVHSYEQYF.

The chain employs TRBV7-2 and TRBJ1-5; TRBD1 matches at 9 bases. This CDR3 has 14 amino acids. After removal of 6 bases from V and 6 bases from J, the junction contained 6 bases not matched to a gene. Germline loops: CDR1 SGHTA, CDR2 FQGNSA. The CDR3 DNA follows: TGTGCCAGCAGTATGGGGACAGGGAGTCAGCCCCAGCATTTT. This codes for CASSMGTGSQPQHF. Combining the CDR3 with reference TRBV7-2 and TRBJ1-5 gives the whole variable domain GAGVSQSPSNKVTEKGKDVELRCDPISGHTALYWYRQSLGQGLEFLIYFQGNSAPDKSGLPSDRFSAERTGGSVSTLTIQRTQQEDSAVYLCASSMGTGSQPQHFGDGTRLSIL.

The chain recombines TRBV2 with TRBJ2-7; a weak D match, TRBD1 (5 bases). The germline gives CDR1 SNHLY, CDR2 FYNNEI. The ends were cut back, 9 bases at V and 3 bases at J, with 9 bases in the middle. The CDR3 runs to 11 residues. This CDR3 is CASHDSYEQYF. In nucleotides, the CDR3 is TGTGCCAGTCACGACAGCTACGAGCAGTACTTC.

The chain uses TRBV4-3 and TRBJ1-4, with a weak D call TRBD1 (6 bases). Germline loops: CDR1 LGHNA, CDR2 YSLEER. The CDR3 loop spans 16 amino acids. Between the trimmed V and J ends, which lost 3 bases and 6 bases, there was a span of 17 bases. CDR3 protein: CASSHETGLGDEKLFF. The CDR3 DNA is TGCGCCAGCAGCCACGAAACAGGGCTGGGGGATGAAAAACTGTTTTTT.

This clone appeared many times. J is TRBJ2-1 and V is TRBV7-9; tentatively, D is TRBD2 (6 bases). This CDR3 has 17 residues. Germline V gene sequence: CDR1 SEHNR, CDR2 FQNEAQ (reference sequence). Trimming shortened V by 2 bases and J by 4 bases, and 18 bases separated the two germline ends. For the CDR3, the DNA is TGTGCCAGCAGCTTATCCCCACATCCGGGAGCATACAATGAGCAGTTCTTC. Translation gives CASSLSPHPGAYNEQFF.

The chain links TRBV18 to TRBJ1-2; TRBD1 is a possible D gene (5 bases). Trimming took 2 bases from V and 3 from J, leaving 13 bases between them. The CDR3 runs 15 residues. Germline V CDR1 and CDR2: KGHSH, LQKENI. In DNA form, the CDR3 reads TGTGCCAGCTCACCAAATAAGAACAGGCACTATGGCTACACCTTC. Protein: CASSPNKNRHYGYTF.

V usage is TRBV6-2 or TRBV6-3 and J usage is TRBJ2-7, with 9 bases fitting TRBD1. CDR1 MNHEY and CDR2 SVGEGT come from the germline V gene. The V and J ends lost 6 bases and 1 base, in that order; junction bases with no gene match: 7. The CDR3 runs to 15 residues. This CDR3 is CASSPSGTGSYEQYF. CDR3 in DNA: TGTGCCAGCAGCCCGTCCGGGACAGGGTCCTACGAGCAGTACTTC.

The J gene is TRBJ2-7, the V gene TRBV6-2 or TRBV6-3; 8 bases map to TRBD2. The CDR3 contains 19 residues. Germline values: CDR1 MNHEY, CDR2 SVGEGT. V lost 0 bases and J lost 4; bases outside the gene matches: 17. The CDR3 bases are TGTGCCAGCAGTTACTCGATCCTCTCGAGGACTAGCACACGGTACGAGCAGTACTTC. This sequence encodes CASSYSILSRTSTRYEQYF.

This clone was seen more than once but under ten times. The CDR3 DNA follows: TGCGCCAGCAGCTTGTTAGGACAGGGATTTTATGGCTACACCTTC. Residues: CASSLLGQGFYGYTF. The genes are TRBV5-1 and TRBJ1-2; 8 positions agree with TRBD1. This CDR3 comprises 15 residues. CDR1 SGHRS and CDR2 YFSETQ come from the germline V gene. The ends lost 1 base at V and 5 bases at J; junction bases unmatched: 7.

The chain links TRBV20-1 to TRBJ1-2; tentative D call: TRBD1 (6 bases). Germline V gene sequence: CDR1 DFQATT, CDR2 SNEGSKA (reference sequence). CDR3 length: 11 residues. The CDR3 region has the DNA TGCAATAGCGGGGGCAGCTATGGCTACACCTTC. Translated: CNSGGSYGYTF.

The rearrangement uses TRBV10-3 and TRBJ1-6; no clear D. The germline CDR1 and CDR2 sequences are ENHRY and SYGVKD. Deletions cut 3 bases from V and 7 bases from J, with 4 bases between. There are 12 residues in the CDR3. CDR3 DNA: TGTGCCATCAGTGACGGGAATTCACCCCTCCACTTT. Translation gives CAISDGNSPLHF.

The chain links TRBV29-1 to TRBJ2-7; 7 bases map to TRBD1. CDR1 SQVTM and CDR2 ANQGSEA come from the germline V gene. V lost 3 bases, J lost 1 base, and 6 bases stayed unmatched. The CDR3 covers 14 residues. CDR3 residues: CSVDLGQRSYEQYF. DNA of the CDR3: TGCAGCGTTGATCTGGGACAGAGATCCTACGAGCAGTACTTC.

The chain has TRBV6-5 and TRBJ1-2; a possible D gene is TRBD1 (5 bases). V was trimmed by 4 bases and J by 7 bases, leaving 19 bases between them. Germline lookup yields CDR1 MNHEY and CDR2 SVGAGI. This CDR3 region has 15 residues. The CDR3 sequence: CASSSAAGDRIGYTF. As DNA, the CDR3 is TGTGCCAGCAGTTCCGCCGCGGGGGACCGGATTGGCTACACCTTC.

CDR3 nucleotides: TGTGCCAGTAACCCCGCTACCGGGGGGTACGAGCAGTACTTC. Translated, it gives CASNPATGGYEQYF. The chain combines TRBV19 with TRBJ2-7, with 7 bases lining up with TRBD2. The CDR3 consists of 14 residues. V trimming: 7 bases; J trimming: 4 bases; junction bases outside the gene matches: 10. Per the germline V gene, CDR1 is LNHDA and CDR2 is SQIVND (reference sequence).

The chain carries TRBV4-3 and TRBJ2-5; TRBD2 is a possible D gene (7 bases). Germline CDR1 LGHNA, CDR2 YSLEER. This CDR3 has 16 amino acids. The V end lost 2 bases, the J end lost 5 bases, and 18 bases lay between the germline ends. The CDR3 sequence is CASSQWARGAGETQYF. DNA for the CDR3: TGCGCCAGCAGCCAATGGGCACGGGGGGCGGGGGAGACCCAGTACTTC.

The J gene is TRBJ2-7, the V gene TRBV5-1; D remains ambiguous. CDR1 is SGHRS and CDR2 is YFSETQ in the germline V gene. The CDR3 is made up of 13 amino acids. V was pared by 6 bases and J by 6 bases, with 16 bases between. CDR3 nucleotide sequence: TGCGCCAGCAAAATCGATTCGCAGGCCGAGCAGTACTTC. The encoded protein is CASKIDSQAEQYF.

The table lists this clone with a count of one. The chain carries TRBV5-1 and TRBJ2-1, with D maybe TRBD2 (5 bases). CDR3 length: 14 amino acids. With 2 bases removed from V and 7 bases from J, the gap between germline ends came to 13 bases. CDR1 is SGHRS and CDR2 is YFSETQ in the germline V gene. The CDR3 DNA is TGCGCCAGCAGCTTAGGGAGCCTCCTTAATGAGCAGTTCTTC. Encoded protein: CASSLGSLLNEQFF. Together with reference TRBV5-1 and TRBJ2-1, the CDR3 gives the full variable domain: KAGVTQTPRYLIKTRGQQVTLSCSPISGHRSVSWYQQTPGQGLQFLFEYFSETQRNKGNFPGRFSGRQFSNSRSEMNVSTLELGDSALYLCASSLGSLLNEQFFGPGTRLTVL.

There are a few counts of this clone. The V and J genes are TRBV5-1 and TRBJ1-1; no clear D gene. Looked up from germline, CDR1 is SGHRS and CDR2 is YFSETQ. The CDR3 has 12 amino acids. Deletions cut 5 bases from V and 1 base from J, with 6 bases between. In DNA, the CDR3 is TGCGCCAGCAGACACACGAACACTGAAGCTTTCTTT. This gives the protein CASRHTNTEAFF.

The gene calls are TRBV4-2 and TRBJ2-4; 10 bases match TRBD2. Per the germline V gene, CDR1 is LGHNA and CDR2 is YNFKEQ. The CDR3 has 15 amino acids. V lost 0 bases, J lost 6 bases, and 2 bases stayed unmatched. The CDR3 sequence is CASSQDPSGRNIQYF. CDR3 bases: TGTGCCAGCAGCCAAGATCCTAGCGGGAGAAACATTCAGTACTTC.

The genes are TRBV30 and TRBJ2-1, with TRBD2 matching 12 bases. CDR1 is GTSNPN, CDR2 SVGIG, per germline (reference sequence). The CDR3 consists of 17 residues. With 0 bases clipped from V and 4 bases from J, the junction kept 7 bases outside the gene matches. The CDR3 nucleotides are TGTGCCTGGAGTGTATGGGCTAGCGGGAGGGCATACAATGAGCAGTTCTTC. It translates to CAWSVWASGRAYNEQFF.

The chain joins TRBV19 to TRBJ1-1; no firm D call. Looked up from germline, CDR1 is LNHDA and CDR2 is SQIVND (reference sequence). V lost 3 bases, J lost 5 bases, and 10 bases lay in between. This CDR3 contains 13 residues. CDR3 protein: CASSMGRETEAFF. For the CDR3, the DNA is TGTGCCAGTAGTATGGGTCGGGAGACTGAAGCTTTCTTT.

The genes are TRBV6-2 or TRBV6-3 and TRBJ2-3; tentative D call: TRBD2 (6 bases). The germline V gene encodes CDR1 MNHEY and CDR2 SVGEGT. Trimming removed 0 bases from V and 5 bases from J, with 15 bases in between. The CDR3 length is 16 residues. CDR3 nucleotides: TGTGCCAGCAGTTACTCGACGTCTAGCGCGTTAGATACGCAGTATTTT. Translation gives CASSYSTSSALDTQYF.

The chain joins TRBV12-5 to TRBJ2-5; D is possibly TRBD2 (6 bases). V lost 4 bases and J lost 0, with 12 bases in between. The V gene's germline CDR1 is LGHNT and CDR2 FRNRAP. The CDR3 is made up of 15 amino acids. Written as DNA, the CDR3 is TGTGCTAGTGGTTCCCTTAGCGGCAACCAAGAGACCCAGTACTTC. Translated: CASGSLSGNQETQYF.

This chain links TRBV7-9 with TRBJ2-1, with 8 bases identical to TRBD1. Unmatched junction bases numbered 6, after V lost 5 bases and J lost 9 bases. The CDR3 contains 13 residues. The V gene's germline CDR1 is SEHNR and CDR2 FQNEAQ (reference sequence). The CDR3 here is CASSKTGDGEQFF. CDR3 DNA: TGTGCCAGCAGCAAGACAGGGGACGGTGAGCAGTTCTTC.

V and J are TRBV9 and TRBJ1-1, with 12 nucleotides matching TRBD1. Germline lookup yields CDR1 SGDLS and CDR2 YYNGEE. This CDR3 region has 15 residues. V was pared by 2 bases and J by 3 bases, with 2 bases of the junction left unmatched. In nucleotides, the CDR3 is TGTGCCAGCAGCGTGGGACAGGGGGCTTACACTGAAGCTTTCTTT. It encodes CASSVGQGAYTEAFF.

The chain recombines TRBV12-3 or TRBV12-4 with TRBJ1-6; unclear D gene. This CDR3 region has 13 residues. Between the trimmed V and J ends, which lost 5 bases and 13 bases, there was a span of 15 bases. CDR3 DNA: TGTGCCAGCAGTCTAAAAAGTGTTTCGCCCCTCCACTTT. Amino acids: CASSLKSVSPLHF.

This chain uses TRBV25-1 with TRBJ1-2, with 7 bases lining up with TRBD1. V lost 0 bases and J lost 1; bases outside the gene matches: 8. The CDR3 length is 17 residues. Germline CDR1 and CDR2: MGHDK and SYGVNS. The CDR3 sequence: CASSEYGTAVGNYGYTF. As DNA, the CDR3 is TGTGCCAGCAGTGAATATGGGACAGCGGTCGGTAACTATGGCTACACCTTC.

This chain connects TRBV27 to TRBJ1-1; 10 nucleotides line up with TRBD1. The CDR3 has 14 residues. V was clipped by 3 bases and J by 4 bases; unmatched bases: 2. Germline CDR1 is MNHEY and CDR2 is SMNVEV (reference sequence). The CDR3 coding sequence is TGTGCCAGCAGTTTTGACAGGGGGCCCACTGAAGCTTTCTTT. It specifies CASSFDRGPTEAFF.

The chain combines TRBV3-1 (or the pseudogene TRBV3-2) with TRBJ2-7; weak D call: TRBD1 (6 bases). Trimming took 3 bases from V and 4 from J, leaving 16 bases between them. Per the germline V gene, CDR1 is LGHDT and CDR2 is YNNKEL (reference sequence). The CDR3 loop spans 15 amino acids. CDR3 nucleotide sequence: TGTGCCAGCAGCCACCACGACAGGAATCGATACGAGCAGTACTTC. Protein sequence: CASSHHDRNRYEQYF.

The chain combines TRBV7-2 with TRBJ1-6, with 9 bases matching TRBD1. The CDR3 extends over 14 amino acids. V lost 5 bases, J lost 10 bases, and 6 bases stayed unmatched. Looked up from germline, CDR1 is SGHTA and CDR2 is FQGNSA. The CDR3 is CASSQDRGGSPLHF. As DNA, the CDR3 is TGTGCCAGCAGCCAGGACAGGGGAGGCTCACCCCTCCACTTT.